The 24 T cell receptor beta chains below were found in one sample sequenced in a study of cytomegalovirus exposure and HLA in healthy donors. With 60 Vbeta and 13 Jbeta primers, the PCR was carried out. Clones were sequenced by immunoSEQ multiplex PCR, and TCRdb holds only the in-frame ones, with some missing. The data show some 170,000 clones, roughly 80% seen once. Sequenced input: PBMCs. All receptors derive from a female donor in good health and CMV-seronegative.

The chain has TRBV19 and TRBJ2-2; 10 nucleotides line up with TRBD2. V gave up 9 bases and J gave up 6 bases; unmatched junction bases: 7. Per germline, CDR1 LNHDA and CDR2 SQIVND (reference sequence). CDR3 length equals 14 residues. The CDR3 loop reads CASASGRVPGELFF. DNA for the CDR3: TGTGCCAGCGCCAGCGGGAGGGTCCCCGGGGAGCTGTTTTTT.

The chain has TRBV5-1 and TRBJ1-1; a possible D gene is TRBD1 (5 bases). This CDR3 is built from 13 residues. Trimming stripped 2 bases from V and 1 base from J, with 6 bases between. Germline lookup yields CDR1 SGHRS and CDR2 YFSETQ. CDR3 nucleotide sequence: TGCGCCAGCAGCTTCAGGGAGAACACTGAAGCTTTCTTT. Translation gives CASSFRENTEAFF.

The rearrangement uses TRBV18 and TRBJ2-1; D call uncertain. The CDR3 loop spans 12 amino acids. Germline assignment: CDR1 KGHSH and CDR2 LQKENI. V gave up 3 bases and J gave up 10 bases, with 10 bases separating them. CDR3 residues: CASSPSSGEQFF. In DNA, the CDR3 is TGTGCCAGCTCACCTAGCTCCGGGGAGCAGTTCTTC. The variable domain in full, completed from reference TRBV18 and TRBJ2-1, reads NAGVMQNPRHLVRRRGQEARLRCSPMKGHSHVYWYRQLPEEGLKFMVYLQKENIIDESGMPKERFSAEFPKEGPSILRIQQVVRGDSAAYFCASSPSSGEQFFGPGTRLTVL.

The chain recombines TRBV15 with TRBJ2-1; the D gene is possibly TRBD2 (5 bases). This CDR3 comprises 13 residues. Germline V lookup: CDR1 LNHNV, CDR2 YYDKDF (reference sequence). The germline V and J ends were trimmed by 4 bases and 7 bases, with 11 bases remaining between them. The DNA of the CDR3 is TGTGCCACCAGCATCCCCAGCGGAAATGAGCAGTTCTTC. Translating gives CATSIPSGNEQFF.

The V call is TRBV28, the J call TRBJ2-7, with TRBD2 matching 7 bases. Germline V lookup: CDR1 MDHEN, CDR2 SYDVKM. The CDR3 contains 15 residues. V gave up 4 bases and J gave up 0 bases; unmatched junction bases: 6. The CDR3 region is CASSWGGDRSYEQYF. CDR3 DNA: TGTGCCAGCAGTTGGGGGGGTGACCGCTCCTACGAGCAGTACTTC.

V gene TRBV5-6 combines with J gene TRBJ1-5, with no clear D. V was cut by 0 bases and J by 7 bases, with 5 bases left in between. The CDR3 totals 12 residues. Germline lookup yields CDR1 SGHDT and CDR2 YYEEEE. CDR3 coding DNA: TGTGCCAGCAGCTTGGGTATGCAGCCCCAGCATTTT. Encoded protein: CASSLGMQPQHF.

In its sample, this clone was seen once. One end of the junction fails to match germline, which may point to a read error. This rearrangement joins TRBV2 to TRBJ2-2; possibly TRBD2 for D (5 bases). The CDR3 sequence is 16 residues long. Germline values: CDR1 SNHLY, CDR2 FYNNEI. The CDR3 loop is CASSEETGKLTGELFF. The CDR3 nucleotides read TGTGCCAGCAGCGAAGAGACCGGGAAACTCACCGGGGAGCTGTTTTTT.

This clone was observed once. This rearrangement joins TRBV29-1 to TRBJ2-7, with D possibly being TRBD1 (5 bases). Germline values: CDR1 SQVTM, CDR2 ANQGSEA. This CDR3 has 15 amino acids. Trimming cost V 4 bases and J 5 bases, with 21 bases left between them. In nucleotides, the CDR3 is TGCAGCGTTGCGCTGCGACAGAGGCTCATGGACGAGCAGTACTTC. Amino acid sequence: CSVALRQRLMDEQYF.

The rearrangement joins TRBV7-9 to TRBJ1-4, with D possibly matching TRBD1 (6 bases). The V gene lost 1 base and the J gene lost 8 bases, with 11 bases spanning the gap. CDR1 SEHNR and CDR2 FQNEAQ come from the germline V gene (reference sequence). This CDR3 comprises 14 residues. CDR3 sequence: CASSLEGDREKLFF. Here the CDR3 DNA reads TGTGCCAGCAGCTTAGAGGGGGATAGGGAAAAACTGTTTTTT.

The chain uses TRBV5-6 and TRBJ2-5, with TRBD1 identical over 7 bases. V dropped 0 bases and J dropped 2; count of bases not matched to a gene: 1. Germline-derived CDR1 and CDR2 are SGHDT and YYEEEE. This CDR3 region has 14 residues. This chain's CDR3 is CASSLGQGQETQYF. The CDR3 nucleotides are TGTGCCAGCAGCTTGGGACAGGGTCAAGAGACCCAGTACTTC.

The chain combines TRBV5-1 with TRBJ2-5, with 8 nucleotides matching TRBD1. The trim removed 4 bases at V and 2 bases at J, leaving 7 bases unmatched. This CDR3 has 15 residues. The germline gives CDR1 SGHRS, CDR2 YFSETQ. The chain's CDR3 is CASSTLTGVQETQYF. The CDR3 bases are TGCGCCAGCAGCACACTGACAGGGGTGCAAGAGACCCAGTACTTC.

The CDR3 sequence: CASSEDSSGGYTF. The CDR3 nucleotides are TGTGCCAGCAGTGAAGATTCCAGTGGTGGCTACACCTTC. V gene TRBV2 combines with J gene TRBJ1-2; D unresolved. V was pared by 1 base and J by 7 bases, with 10 bases between. Germline lookup yields CDR1 SNHLY and CDR2 FYNNEI. This CDR3 is 13 amino acids long.

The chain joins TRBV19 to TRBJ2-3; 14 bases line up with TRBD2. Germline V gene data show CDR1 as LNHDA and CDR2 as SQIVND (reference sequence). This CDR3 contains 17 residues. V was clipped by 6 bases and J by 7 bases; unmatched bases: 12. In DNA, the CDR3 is TGTGCCAGTAGATCCTCGGGACTAGCGGGAGTTGCAAATACGCAGTATTTT. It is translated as CASRSSGLAGVANTQYF.

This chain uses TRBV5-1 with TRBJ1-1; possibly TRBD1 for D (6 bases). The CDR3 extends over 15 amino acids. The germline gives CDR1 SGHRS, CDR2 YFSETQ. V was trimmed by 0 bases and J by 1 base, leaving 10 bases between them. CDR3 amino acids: CASSLAIRGNTEAFF. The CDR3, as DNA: TGCGCCAGCAGCTTGGCGATCAGGGGGAACACTGAAGCTTTCTTT.

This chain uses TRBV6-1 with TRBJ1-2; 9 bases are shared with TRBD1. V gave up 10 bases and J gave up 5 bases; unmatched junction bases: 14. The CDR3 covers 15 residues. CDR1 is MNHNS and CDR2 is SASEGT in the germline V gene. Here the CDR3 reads CATIVPGQGTYGYTF. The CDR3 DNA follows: TGTGCCACCATAGTACCGGGACAGGGAACTTATGGCTACACCTTC.

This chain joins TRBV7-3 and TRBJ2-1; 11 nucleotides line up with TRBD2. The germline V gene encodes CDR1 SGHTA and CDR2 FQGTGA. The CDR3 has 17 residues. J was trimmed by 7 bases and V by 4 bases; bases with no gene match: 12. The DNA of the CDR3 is TGTGCCAGCAGCTCGACAATAGCGGGGGGGCCTGGTAATGAGCAGTTCTTC. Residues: CASSSTIAGGPGNEQFF.

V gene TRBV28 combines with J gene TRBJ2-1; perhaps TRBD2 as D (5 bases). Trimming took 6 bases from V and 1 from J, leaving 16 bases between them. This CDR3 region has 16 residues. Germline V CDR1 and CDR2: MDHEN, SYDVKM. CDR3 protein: CASSSIGRESYNEQFF. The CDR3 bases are TGTGCCAGCAGCTCGATAGGACGGGAATCCTACAATGAGCAGTTCTTC.

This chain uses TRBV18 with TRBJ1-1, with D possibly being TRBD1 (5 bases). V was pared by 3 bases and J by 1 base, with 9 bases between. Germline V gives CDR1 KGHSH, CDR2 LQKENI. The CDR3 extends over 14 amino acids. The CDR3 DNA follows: TGTGCCAGCTCACCGGGACTCTCGAACACTGAAGCTTTCTTT. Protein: CASSPGLSNTEAFF.

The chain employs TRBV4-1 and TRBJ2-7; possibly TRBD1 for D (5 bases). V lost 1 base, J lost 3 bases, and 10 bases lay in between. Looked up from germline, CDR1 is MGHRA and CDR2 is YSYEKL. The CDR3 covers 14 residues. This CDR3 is CASSQVPGLYEQYF. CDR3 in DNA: TGCGCCAGCAGCCAAGTTCCAGGGCTCTACGAGCAGTACTTC.

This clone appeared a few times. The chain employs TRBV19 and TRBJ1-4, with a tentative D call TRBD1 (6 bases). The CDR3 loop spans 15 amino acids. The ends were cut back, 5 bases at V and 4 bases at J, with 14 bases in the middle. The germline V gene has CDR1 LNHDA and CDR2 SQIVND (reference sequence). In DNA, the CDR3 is TGTGCCAGTAGTGCCCGGGACAAGATTAATGAAAAACTGTTTTTT. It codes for CASSARDKINEKLFF.

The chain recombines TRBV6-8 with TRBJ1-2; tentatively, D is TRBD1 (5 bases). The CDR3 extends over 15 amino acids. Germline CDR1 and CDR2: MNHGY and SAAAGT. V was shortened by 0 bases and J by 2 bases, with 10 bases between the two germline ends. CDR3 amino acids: CASSYSMGGNYGYTF. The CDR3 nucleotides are TGTGCCAGCAGTTACTCGATGGGGGGGAACTATGGCTACACCTTC.

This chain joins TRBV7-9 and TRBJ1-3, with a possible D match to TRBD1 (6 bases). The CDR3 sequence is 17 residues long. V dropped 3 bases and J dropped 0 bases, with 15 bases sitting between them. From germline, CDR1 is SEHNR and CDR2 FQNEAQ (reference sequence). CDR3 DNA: TGTGCCAGCAGCTTTATGACAGGCGAAAGCTCTGGAAACACCATATATTTT. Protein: CASSFMTGESSGNTIYF.

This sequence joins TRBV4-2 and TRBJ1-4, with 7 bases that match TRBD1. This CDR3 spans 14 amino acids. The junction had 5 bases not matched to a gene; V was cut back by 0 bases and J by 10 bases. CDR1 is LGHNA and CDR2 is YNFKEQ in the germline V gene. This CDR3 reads CASSQERQGGKLFF. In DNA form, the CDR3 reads TGTGCCAGCAGCCAAGAAAGACAGGGAGGAAAACTGTTTTTT.

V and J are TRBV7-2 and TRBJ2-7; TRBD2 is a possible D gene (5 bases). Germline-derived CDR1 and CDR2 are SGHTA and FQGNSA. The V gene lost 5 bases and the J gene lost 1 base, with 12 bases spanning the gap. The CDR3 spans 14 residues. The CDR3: CASSLSRGSYEQYF. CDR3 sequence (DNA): TGTGCCAGCAGCCTCTCTCGGGGTTCCTACGAGCAGTACTTC.